This T cell receptor beta chain was documented in a study of cytomegalovirus exposure and HLA in healthy donors. Study observations and caveats: The listing of 160 or so TCR beta chains classed them as cytomegalovirus-associated.

CDR1 and CDR2 (germline): SQVTM, ANQGSEA. This CDR3 spans 11 amino acids. V lost 7 bases and J 5 bases, leaving 9 bases between the germline ends. The PCR made use of 60 Vbeta and 13 Jbeta primers. Generated by immunoSEQ multiplex PCR, the TCRdb table keeps only in-frame clones and is missing some. Of about 80,000 clones listed, roughly three quarters are singletons. Of note for this clone: Its antigen is as yet unknown.

The chain links TRBV29-1 to TRBJ2-1, with TRBD1 as a possible D gene (5 bases). The receptor was derived from a woman aged 45-65 years in good health and CMV-seropositive. Sequenced sample: PBMCs. This chain's CDR3 is CSAARDNEQFF. CDR3 DNA: TGCAGCGCTGCCAGGGACAATGAGCAGTTCTTC.